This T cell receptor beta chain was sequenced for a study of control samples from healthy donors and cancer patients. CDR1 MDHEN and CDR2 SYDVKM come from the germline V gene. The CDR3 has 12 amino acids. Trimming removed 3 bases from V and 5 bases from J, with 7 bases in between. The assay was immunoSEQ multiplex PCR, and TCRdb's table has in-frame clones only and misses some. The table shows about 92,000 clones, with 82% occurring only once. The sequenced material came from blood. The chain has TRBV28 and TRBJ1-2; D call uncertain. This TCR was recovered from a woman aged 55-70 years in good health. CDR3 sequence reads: CASSFGGYGYTF. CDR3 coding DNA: TGTGCCAGCAGTTTTGGAGGGTATGGCTACACCTTC.